This passage covers 17 T cell receptor beta chains from one sample sequenced in a study of spatial heterogeneity in lung cancer. TCRdb reprocessed the 5' RACE reads via MiXCR and lists one record per CDR3 protein. The sample carries about 120,000 distinct CDR3 sequences, 12% recorded once. Time point defined: blood at routine non-recurrence follow-up after resection. Tumor, nontumor lung or frozen PBMC supplied whole RNA that was sequenced unsorted. The sequences come from PBMCs, collected at follow-up. These receptors came from a male donor with early-stage non-small cell lung cancer.

This clonotype showed up many times. The chain joins TRBV6-1 to TRBJ1-2, with 9 bases aligning to TRBD1. Germline V lookup: CDR1 MNHNS, CDR2 SASEGT. The CDR3 is 13 amino acids. V trimming: 6 bases; J trimming: 7 bases; junction bases outside the gene matches: 6. The CDR3 DNA follows: TGTGCCAGCAGGGGAACAGGGGGCTTTGGCTACACCTTC. Translating gives CASRGTGGFGYTF.

The table lists this clonotype with many counts. V is TRBV7-2 and J is TRBJ2-3, with 8 bases lining up with TRBD1. The CDR3 spans 15 residues. Germline values: CDR1 SGHTA, CDR2 FQGNSA. V dropped 5 bases and J dropped 3; count of bases not matched to a gene: 7. The CDR3 bases are TGTGCCAGCAGCCGGGGACAGGTCCGAACAGATACGCAGTATTTT. Its protein product is CASSRGQVRTDTQYF.

This clonotype appeared a few times. The rearrangement uses TRBV7-9 and TRBJ1-5, with 9 bases lining up with TRBD1. V trimming: 4 bases; J trimming: 3 bases; junction bases outside the gene matches: 16. This CDR3 comprises 19 residues. Germline CDR1 and CDR2: SEHNR and FQNEAQ (reference sequence). This chain's CDR3 is CASSSSKGGQGTLNQPQHF. CDR3 in DNA: TGTGCCAGCAGCTCAAGCAAGGGGGGACAGGGCACTCTCAATCAGCCCCAGCATTTT.

For this clonotype: A read error may account for a junction end that differs from germline. V is TRBV7-8 and J is TRBJ2-6, with TRBD1 as a possible D gene (5 bases). The CDR3 runs to 19 residues. Germline V gene data show CDR1 as SGHVS and CDR2 as FQNEAQ. The CDR3 here is CASSMPMGKPSSGANVLTF. CDR3 bases: TGTGCCAGCAGCATGCCTATGGGGAAACCTTCCTCTGGGGCCAACGTTCTGACTTTC.

This chain uses TRBV11-2 with TRBJ1-5, with TRBD1 identical over 7 bases. Germline trimming cut 5 bases from V and 0 bases from J; bases unmatched to any gene: 7. From germline, CDR1 is SGHAT and CDR2 FQNNGV. This CDR3 is built from 16 residues. The CDR3 region is CASSLGQPYSNQPQHF. The CDR3 DNA reads as TGTGCCAGCAGCCTGGGACAGCCTTATAGCAATCAGCCCCAGCATTTT.

This clonotype was counted a few times. The chain couples TRBV27 to TRBJ1-3; perhaps TRBD1 as D (6 bases). Per germline, CDR1 MNHEY and CDR2 SMNVEV (reference sequence). The CDR3 totals 16 residues. The V gene lost 6 bases and the J gene lost 0 bases, with 15 bases spanning the gap. CDR3 sequence reads: CASSLNRVHSGNTIYF. The CDR3 DNA is TGTGCCAGCAGCCTGAACAGGGTACACTCTGGAAACACCATATATTTT.

This clonotype appeared a few times. The chain recombines TRBV6-6 with TRBJ2-7; a weak D match, TRBD1 (6 bases). Germline V lookup: CDR1 MNHNY, CDR2 SVGAGI (reference sequence). V was clipped by 5 bases and J by 7 bases, with 12 bases between them. This CDR3 region has 12 residues. The chain's CDR3 is CASSTQGEEQYF. The CDR3, as DNA: TGTGCCAGCAGTACACAGGGCGAGGAGCAGTACTTC.

This clonotype was detected ten times or more. The chain recombines TRBV7-2 with TRBJ2-7; no reliable D call. V lost 1 base and J lost 2, with 12 bases in between. Germline assignment: CDR1 SGHTA and CDR2 FQGNSA. The CDR3 totals 15 residues. Written as DNA, the CDR3 is TGTGCCAGCAGCTTAGGCGGTGCGGCCACCTACGAGCAGTACTTC. This translates into CASSLGGAATYEQYF.

This clonotype has only a few counts. The genes are TRBV5-1 and TRBJ2-3; 10 bases match TRBD2. The CDR3 is 17 amino acids. The germline CDR1 and CDR2 sequences are SGHRS and YFSETQ. V shed 4 bases, J shed 2 bases, and the junction held 10 bases outside the gene matches. The DNA of the CDR3 is TGCGCCAGCAGCGACATCCCTAGCGGGGGAAACACAGATACGCAGTATTTT. This codes for CASSDIPSGGNTDTQYF.

The chain is built from TRBV7-2 and TRBJ1-2, with D uncertain. V lost 5 bases and J 2 bases, leaving 6 bases between the germline ends. Germline V CDR1 and CDR2: SGHTA, FQGNSA. The CDR3 has 12 residues. The chain's CDR3 is CASSQRNYGYTF. The CDR3 DNA reads as TGTGCCAGCAGCCAACGAAACTATGGCTACACCTTC. Using reference TRBV7-2 and TRBJ1-2 for the parts outside the CDR3, the full variable domain is GAGVSQSPSNKVTEKGKDVELRCDPISGHTALYWYRQSLGQGLEFLIYFQGNSAPDKSGLPSDRFSAERTGGSVSTLTIQRTQQEDSAVYLCASSQRNYGYTFGSGTRLTVV.

This clonotype was observed a few times. The J gene is TRBJ2-7, the V gene TRBV18; 7 bases align to TRBD2. Germline-derived CDR1 and CDR2 are KGHSH and LQKENI. V was clipped by 5 bases and J by 3 bases; unmatched bases: 7. CDR3 length equals 14 residues. Here the CDR3 reads CASSTSKRGYEQYF. In DNA, the CDR3 is TGTGCCAGCTCAACATCCAAGCGGGGCTACGAGCAGTACTTC.

There are many counts of this clonotype. V gene TRBV20-1 combines with J gene TRBJ1-2; 7 bases agree with TRBD1. Germline V gene lookup returns CDR1 DFQATT and CDR2 SNEGSKA (reference sequence). CDR3 length: 13 amino acids. Trimming took 7 bases from V and 6 from J; bases not matched to a gene: 11. The CDR3 loop is CSVFSTGTDGYTF. CDR3 DNA sequence: TGCAGTGTCTTTTCGACAGGGACGGATGGCTACACCTTC.

The V call is TRBV6-5, the J call TRBJ2-5; weak D call: TRBD2 (5 bases). There are 15 residues in the CDR3. V shed 7 bases and J shed 9 bases, with 24 bases lying between them. Germline CDR1 is MNHEY and CDR2 is SVGAGI. The CDR3 here is CASTQGGGKRAAQYF. CDR3 sequence (DNA): TGTGCCAGCACCCAAGGTGGCGGAAAGAGGGCGGCCCAGTACTTC.

This clonotype was detected many times. The chain links TRBV6-2 or TRBV6-3 to TRBJ2-7; D is unresolved. Trimming removed 6 bases from V and 3 bases from J, with 6 bases in between. The V gene's germline CDR1 is MNHEY and CDR2 SVGEGT. The CDR3 has 11 amino acids. The CDR3, as DNA: TGTGCCAGCAGGATCGACTACGAGCAGTACTTC. Translated, it gives CASRIDYEQYF.

There are a few counts of this clonotype. V and J are TRBV12-3 or TRBV12-4 and TRBJ1-5; TRBD1 matches at 8 bases. Trimming took 5 bases from V and 4 from J; bases not matched to a gene: 7. CDR3 length: 15 residues. CDR3 DNA: TGTGCCAGCAGTGTCAGCGGGACAGGAAATCAGCCCCAGCATTTT. It is translated as CASSVSGTGNQPQHF.

There are a few counts of this clonotype. This chain joins TRBV6-5 and TRBJ2-7, with 8 bases fitting TRBD2. The V gene end was trimmed by 8 bases and the J gene end by 6 bases; junction bases not matched to a gene: 15. Per the germline V gene, CDR1 is MNHEY and CDR2 is SVGAGI. The CDR3 length is 15 residues. This chain's CDR3 is CASRPGGTWSGEQYF. CDR3 bases: TGTGCCAGCCGCCCGGGGGGGACCTGGAGTGGCGAGCAGTACTTC.

The chain combines TRBV7-2 with TRBJ2-2, with TRBD1 matching over 8 bases. Germline V gene lookup returns CDR1 SGHTA and CDR2 FQGNSA. The CDR3 contains 18 residues. The trim removed 0 bases at V and 2 bases at J, leaving 8 bases unmatched. The CDR3 sequence: CASSLARKQGANTGELFF. CDR3 bases: TGTGCCAGCAGCTTAGCGCGTAAGCAGGGGGCTAACACCGGGGAGCTGTTTTTT.